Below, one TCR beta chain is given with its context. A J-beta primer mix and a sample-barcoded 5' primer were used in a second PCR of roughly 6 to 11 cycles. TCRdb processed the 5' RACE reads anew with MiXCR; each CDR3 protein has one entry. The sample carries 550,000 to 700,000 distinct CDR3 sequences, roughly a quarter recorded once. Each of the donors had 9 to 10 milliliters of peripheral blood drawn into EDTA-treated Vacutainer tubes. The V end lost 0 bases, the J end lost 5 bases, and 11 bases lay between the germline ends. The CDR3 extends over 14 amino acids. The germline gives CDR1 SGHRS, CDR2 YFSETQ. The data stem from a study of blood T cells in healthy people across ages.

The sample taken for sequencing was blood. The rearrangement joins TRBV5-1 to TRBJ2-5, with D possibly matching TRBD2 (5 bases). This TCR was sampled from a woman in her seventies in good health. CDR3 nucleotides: TGCGCCAGCAGCTTGGACCTAGGCGGGGAGACCCAGTACTTC. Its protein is CASSLDLGGETQYF. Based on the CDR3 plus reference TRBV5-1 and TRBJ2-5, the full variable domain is KAGVTQTPRYLIKTRGQQVTLSCSPISGHRSVSWYQQTPGQGLQFLFEYFSETQRNKGNFPGRFSGRQFSNSRSEMNVSTLELGDSALYLCASSLDLGGETQYFGPGTRLLVL.